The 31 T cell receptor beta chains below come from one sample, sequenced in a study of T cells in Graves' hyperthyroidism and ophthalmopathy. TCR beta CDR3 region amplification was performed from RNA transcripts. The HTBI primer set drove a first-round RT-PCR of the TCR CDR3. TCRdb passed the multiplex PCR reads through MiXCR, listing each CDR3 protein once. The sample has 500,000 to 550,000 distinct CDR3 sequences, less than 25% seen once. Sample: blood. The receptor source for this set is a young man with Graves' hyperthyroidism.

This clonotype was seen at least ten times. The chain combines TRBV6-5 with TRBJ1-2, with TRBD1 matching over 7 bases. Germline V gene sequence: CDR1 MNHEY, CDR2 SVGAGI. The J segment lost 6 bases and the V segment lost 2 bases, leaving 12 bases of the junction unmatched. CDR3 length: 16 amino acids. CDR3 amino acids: CASSYTPWTGRDGYTF. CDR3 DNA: TGTGCCAGCAGTTACACTCCCTGGACAGGCCGCGATGGCTACACCTTC.

CDR3 coding DNA: TGTGCCAGCAGCCTCAGAGAGGACAGTCCCCACGAGCAGTACTTC. Protein product: CASSLREDSPHEQYF. V and J are TRBV4-2 and TRBJ2-7, with D tentatively TRBD1 (6 bases). The CDR3 has 15 amino acids. Germline CDR1 LGHNA, CDR2 YNFKEQ. Trimming stripped 4 bases from V and 5 bases from J, with 18 bases between.

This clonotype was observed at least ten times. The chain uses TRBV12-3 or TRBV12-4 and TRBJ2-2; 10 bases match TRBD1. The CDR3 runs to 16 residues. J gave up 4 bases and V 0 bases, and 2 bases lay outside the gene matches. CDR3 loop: CASSLATGGGTGELFF. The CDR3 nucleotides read TGTGCCAGCAGTTTAGCGACAGGGGGCGGCACCGGGGAGCTGTTTTTT.

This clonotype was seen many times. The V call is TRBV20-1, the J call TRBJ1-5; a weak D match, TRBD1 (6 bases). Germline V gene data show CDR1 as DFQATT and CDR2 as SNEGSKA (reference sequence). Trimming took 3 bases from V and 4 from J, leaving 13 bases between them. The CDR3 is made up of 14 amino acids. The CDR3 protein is CSASPGQPNQPQHF. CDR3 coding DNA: TGCAGTGCTAGCCCGGGACAACCAAATCAGCCCCAGCATTTT.

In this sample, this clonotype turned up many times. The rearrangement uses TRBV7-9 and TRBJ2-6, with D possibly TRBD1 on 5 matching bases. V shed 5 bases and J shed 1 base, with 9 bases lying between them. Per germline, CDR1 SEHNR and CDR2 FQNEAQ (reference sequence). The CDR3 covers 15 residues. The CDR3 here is CASSLAGSGANVLTF. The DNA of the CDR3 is TGTGCCAGCAGCCTTGCAGGGTCTGGGGCCAACGTCCTGACTTTC.

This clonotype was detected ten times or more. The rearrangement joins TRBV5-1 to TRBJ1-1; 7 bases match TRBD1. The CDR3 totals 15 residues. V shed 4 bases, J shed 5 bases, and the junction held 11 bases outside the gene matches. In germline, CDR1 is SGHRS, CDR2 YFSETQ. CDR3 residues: CASSTSTGLGTEAFF. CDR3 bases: TGCGCCAGCAGCACTTCGACAGGGCTGGGGACTGAAGCTTTCTTT.

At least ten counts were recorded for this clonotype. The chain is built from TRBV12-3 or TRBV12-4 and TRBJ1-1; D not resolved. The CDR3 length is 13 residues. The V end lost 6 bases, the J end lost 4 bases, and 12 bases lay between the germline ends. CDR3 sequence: CASSPLRATEAFF. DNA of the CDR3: TGTGCCAGCAGCCCACTCCGGGCCACTGAAGCTTTCTTT.

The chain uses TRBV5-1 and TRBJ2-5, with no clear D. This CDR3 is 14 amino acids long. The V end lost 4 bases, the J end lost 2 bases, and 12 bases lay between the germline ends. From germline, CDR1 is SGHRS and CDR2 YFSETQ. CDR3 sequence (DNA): TGCGCCAGCAGCCGACAAGCAGTTCAAGAGACCCAGTACTTC. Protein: CASSRQAVQETQYF.

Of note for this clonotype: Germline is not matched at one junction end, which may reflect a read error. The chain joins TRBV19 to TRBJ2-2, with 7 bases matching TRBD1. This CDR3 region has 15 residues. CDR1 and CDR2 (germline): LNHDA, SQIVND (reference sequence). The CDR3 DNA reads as TGTGCCAGTAAAGCTAAGTCCAGGGGGACCGGGGAGCTGTCTTTT. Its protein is CASKAKSRGTGELSF. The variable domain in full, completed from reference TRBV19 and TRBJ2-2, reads DGGITQSPKYLFRKEGQNVTLSCEQNLNHDAMYWYRQDPGQGLRLIYYSQIVNDFQKGDIAEGYSVSREKKESFPLTVTSAQKNPTAFYLCASKAKSRGTGELSFGEGSRLTVL.

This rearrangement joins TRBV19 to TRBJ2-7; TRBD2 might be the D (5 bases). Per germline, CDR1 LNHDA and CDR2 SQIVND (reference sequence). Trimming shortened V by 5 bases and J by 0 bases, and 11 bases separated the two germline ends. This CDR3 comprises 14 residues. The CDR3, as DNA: TGTGCCAGTAGTTCTTACGGAGGCTCCTACGAGCAGTACTTC. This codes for CASSSYGGSYEQYF.

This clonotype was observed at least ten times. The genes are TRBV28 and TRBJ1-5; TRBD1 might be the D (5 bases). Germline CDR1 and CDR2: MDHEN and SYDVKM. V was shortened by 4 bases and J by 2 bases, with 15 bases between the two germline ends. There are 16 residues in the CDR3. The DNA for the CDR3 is TGTGCCAGCAGTTCCCCCCTCTGGGACGGCAATCAGCCCCAGCATTTT. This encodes CASSSPLWDGNQPQHF.

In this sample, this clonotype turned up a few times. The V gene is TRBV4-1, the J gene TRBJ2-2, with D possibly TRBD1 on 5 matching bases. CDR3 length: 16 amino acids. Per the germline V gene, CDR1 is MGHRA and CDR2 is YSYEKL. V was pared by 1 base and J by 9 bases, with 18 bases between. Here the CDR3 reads CASSQAGRAPTRELFF. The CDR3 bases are TGCGCCAGCAGCCAAGCGGGCAGGGCACCTACTAGGGAGCTGTTTTTT.

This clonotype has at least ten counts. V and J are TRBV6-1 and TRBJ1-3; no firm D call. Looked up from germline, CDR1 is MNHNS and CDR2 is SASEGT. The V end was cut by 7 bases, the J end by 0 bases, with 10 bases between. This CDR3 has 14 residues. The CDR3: CASTPGLSGNTIYF. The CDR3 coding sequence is TGTGCCAGCACGCCAGGCCTCTCTGGAAACACCATATATTTT.

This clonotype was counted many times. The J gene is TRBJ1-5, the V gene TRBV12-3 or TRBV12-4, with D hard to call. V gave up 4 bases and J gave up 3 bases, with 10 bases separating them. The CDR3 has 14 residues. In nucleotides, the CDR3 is TGTGCCAGCAGTTCCACCGGCGCCAATCAGCCCCAGCATTTT. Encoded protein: CASSSTGANQPQHF.

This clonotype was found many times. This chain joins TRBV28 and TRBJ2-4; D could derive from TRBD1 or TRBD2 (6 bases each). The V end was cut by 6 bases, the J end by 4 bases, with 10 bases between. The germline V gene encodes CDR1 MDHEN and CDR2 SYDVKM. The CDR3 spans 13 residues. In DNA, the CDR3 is TGTGCCAGCAGAAGGAGGGGGAAAAACATTCAGTACTTC. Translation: CASRRRGKNIQYF.

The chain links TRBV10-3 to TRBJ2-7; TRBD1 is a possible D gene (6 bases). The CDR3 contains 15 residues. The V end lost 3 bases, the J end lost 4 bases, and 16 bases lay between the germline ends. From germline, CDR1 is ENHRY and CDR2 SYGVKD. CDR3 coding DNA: TGTGCCATCAGTGAACCGCCCAGGGGCGGGTACGAGCAGTACTTC. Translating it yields CAISEPPRGGYEQYF.

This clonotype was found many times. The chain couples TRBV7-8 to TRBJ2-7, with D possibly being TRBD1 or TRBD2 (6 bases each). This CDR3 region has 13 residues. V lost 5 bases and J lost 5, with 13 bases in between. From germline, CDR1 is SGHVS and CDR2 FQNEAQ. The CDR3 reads CASSPRGGHEQYF. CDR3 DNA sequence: TGTGCCAGCAGCCCCAGGGGAGGTCACGAGCAGTACTTC. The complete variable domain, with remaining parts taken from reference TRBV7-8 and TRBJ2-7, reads GAGVSQSPRYKVAKRGQDVALRCDPISGHVSLFWYQQALGQGPEFLTYFQNEAQLDKSGLPSDRFFAERPEGSVSTLKIQRTQQEDSAVYLCASSPRGGHEQYFGPGTRLTVT.

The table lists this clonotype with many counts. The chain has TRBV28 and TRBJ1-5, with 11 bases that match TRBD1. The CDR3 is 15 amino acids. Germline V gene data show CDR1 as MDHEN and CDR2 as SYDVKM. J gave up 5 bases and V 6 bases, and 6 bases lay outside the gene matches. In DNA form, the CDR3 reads TGTGCCAGCAGCCGGGACAGGGGGAGGGATCAGCCCCAGCATTTT. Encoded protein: CASSRDRGRDQPQHF.

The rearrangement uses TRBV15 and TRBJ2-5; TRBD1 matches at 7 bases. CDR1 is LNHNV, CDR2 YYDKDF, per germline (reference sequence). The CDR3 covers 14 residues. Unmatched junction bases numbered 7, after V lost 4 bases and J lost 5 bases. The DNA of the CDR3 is TGTGCCACCAGCACCACAGGGGAAGGGGAGACCCAGTACTTC. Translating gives CATSTTGEGETQYF.

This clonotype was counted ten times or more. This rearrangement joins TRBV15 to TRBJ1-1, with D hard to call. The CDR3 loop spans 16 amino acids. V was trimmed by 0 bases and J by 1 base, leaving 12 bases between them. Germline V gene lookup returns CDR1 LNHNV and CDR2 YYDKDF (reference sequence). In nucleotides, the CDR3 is TGTGCCACCAGCAGAGATCGCCGGAGTGGGAACACTGAAGCTTTCTTT. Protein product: CATSRDRRSGNTEAFF.

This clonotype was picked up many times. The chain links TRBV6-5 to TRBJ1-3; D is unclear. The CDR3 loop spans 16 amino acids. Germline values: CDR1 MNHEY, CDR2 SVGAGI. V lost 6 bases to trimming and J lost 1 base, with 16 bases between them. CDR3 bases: TGTGCCAGCAGCTCCTCCGGGAAGACTTCTGGAAACACCATATATTTT. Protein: CASSSSGKTSGNTIYF.

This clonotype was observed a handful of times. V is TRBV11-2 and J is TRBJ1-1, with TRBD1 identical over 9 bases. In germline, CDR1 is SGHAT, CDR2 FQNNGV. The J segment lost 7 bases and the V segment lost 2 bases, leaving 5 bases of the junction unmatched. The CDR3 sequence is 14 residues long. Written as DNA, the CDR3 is TGTGCCAGCAGCTTATGGGACAGGGTCGGTGAAGCTTTCTTT. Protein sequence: CASSLWDRVGEAFF.

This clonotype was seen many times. CDR3 residues: CASSSITGFANGYTF. CDR3 DNA: TGTGCCAGCTCATCAATAACAGGGTTTGCGAATGGCTACACCTTC. The chain links TRBV18 to TRBJ1-2, with D possibly being TRBD1 (6 bases). The CDR3 contains 15 residues. The germline V and J ends were trimmed by 5 bases and 6 bases, with 19 bases remaining between them. CDR1 and CDR2 from the germline V gene are KGHSH and LQKENI.

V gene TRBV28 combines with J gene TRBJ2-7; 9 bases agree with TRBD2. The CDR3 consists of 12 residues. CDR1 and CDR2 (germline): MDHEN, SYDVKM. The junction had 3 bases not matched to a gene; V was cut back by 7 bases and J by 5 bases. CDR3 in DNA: TGTGCCAGCAATAGCGGGAGCCACGAGCAGTACTTC. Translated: CASNSGSHEQYF.

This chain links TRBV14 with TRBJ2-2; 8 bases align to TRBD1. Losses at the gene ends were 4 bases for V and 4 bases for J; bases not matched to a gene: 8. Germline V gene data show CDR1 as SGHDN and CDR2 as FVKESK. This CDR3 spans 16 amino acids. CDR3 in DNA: TGTGCCAGCAGCCGCGACCAGGGGGCAGGCACCGGGGAGCTGTTTTTT. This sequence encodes CASSRDQGAGTGELFF.

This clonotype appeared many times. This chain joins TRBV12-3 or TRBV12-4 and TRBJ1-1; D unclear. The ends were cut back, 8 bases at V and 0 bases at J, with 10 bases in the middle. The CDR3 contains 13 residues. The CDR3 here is CASSSPMNTEAFF. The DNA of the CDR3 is TGTGCCAGCTCCTCGCCGATGAACACTGAAGCTTTCTTT.

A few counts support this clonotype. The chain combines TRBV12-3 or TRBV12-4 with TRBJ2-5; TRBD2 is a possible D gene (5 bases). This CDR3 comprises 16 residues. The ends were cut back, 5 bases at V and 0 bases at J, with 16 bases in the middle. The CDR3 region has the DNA TGTGCCAGCAGTCCGAAACTAGTAACCCACCAAGAGACCCAGTACTTC. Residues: CASSPKLVTHQETQYF.

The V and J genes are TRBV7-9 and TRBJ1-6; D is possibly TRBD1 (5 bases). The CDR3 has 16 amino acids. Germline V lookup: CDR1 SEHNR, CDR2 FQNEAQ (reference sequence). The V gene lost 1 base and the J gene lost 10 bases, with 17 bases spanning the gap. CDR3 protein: CASSLGFRGAQSPLHF. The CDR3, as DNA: TGTGCCAGCAGCTTAGGGTTCCGGGGCGCACAGTCACCCCTCCACTTT.

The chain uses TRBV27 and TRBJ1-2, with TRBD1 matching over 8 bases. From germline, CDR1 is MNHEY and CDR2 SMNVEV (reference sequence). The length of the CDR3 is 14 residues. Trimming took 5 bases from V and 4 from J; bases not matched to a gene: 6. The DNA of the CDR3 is TGTGCCAGCAGTCCAGGGGGCGCGAGCTATGGCTACACCTTC. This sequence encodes CASSPGGASYGYTF.

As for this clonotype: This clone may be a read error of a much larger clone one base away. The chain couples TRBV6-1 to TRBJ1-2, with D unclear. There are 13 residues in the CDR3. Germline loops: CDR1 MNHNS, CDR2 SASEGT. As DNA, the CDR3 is TGTGCCAGCAGCGACGGGCGTTATTATGGCCACACCTTC. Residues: CASSDGRYYGHTF.

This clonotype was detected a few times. The CDR3 coding sequence is TGCGCCAGCAGCCCTGGGACAGGGCTAGGCTCGGGGGCCAACGTCCTGACTTTC. The encoded protein is CASSPGTGLGSGANVLTF. The V call is TRBV4-1, the J call TRBJ2-6; TRBD1 aligns across 9 bases. With V trimmed by 4 bases and J by 4 bases, 11 bases remained unmatched. The germline CDR1 and CDR2 sequences are MGHRA and YSYEKL. The CDR3 runs 18 residues.